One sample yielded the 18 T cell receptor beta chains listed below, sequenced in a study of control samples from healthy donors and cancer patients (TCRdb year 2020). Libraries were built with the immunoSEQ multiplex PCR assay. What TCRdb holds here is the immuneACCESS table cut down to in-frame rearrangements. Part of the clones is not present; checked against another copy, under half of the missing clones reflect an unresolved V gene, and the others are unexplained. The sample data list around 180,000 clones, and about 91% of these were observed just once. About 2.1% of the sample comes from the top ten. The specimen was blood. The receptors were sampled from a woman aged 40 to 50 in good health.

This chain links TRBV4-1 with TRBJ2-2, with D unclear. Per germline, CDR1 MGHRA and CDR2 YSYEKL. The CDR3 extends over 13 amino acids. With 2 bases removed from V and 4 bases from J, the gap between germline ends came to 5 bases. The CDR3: CASSQLGTGELFF. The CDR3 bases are TGCGCCAGCAGCCAACTAGGCACCGGGGAGCTGTTTTTT.

The CDR3 here is CASSLRRGWYTGELFF. The CDR3, as DNA: TGCGCCAGCAGCTTGCGCAGGGGTTGGTATACCGGGGAGCTGTTTTTT. This chain connects TRBV5-1 to TRBJ2-2; tentative D call: TRBD1 (6 bases). This CDR3 is 16 amino acids long. The germline V and J ends were trimmed by 1 base and 5 bases, with 15 bases remaining between them. Per the germline V gene, CDR1 is SGHRS and CDR2 is YFSETQ.

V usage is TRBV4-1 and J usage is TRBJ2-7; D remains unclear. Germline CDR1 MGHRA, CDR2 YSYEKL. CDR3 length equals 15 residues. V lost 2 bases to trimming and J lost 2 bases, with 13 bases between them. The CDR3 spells CASSQTPDTTYEQYF. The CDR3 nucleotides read TGCGCCAGCAGCCAAACGCCGGATACTACCTACGAGCAGTACTTC.

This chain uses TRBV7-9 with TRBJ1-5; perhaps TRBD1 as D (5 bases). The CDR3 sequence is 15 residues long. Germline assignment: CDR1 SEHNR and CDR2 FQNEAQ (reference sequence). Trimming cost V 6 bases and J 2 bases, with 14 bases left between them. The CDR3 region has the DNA TGTGCCAGCAGTTCCCAGGGAAATGGCAATCAGCCCCAGCATTTT. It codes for CASSSQGNGNQPQHF.

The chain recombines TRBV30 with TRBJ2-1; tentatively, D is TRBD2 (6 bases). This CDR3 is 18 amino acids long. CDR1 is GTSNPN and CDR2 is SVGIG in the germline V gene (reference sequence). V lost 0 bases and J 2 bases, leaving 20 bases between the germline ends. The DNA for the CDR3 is TGTGCCTGGAGTGTATACGGGGCCGGGGACTCCGCCTACAATGAGCAGTTCTTC. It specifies CAWSVYGAGDSAYNEQFF.

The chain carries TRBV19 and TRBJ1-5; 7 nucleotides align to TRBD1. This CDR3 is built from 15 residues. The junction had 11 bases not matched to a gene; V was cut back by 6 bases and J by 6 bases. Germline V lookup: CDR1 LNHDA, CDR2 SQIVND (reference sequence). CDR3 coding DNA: TGTGCCAGTAGCAAGACAGGGAAAGGAGGTCAGCCCCAGCATTTT. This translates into CASSKTGKGGQPQHF.

The DNA for the CDR3 is TGTGCCAGCAGAAGTAACAGGGGATTCTTCAAAAACATTCAGTACTTC. This translates into CASRSNRGFFKNIQYF. The chain links TRBV28 to TRBJ2-4; 7 bases are shared with TRBD1. CDR3 length: 16 residues. Germline trimming cut 6 bases from V and 3 bases from J; bases unmatched to any gene: 11. Germline lookup yields CDR1 MDHEN and CDR2 SYDVKM.

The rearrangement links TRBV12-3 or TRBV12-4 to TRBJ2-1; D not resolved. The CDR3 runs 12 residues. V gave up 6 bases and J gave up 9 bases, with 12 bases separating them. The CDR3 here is CASSPEGLEQFF. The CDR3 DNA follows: TGTGCCAGCAGCCCAGAAGGGCTTGAGCAGTTCTTC.

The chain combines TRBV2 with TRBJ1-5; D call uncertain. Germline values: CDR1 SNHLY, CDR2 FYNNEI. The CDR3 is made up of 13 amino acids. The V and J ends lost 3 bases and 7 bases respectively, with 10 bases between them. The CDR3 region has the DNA TGTGCCAGCAGTGATGCCTTGGGGCAGCCCCAGCATTTT. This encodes CASSDALGQPQHF.

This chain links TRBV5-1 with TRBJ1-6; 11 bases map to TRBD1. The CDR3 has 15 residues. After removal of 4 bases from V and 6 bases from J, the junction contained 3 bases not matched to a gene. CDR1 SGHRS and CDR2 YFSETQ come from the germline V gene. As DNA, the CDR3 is TGCGCCAGCAGCGGGGGGACAGGGGGTAATTCACCCCTCCACTTT. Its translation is CASSGGTGGNSPLHF.

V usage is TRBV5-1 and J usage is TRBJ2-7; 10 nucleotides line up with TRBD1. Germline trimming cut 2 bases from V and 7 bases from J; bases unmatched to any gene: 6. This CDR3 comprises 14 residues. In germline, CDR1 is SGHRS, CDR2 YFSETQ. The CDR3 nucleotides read TGCGCCAGCAGCTTCGGACAGGGGGGTATGGAGCAGTACTTC. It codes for CASSFGQGGMEQYF.

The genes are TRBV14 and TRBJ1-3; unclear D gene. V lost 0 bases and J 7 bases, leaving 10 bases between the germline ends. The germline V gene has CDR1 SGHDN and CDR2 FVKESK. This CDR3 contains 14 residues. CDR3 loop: CASSQDSRLNTIYF. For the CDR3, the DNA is TGTGCCAGCAGCCAAGATAGCCGGCTTAACACCATATATTTT.

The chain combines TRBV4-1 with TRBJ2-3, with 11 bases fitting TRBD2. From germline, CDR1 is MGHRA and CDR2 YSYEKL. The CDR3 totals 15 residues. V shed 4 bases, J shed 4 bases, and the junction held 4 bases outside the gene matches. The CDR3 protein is CASSLLAGGSDTQYF. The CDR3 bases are TGCGCCAGCAGCCTCCTAGCGGGGGGTTCAGATACGCAGTATTTT.

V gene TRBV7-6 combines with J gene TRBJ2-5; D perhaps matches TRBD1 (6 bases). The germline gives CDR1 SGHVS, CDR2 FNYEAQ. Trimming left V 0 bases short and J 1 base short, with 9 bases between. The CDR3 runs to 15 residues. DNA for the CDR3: TGTGCCAGCAGCTTAGCGGGGGCAGCCCAAGAGACCCAGTACTTC. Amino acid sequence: CASSLAGAAQETQYF. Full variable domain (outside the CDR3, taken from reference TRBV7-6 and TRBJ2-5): GAGVSQSPRYKVTKRGQDVALRCDPISGHVSLYWYRQALGQGPEFLTYFNYEAQQDKSGLPNDRFSAERPEGSISTLTIQRTEQRDSAMYRCASSLAGAAQETQYFGPGTRLLVL.

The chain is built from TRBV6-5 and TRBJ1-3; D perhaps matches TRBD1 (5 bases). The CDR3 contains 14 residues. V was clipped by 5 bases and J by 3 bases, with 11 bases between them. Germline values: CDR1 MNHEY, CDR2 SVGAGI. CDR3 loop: CASSPRGDGNTIYF. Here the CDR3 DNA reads TGTGCCAGCAGTCCTCGGGGCGATGGAAACACCATATATTTT.

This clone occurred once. The CDR3 spells CASSSGQLYEQYF. The CDR3 nucleotides are TGTGCCAGCAGCTCGGGACAGCTCTACGAGCAGTACTTC. J is TRBJ2-7 and V is TRBV11-2; 7 nucleotides agree with TRBD1. This CDR3 has 13 amino acids. Germline V lookup: CDR1 SGHAT, CDR2 FQNNGV. The junction had 3 bases not matched to a gene; V was cut back by 4 bases and J by 3 bases.

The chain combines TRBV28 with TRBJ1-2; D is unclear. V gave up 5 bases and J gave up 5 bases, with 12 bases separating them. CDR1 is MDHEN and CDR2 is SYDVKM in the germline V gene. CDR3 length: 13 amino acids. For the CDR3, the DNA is TGTGCCAGCAGTGGCGGAGGGCGGTATGGCTACACCTTC. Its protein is CASSGGGRYGYTF.

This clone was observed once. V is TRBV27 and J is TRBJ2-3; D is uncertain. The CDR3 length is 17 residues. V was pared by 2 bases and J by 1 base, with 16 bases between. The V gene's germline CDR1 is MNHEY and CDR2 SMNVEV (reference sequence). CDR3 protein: CASSLVGAAGRTDTQYF. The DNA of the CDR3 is TGTGCCAGCAGTTTAGTTGGTGCGGCCGGGCGCACAGATACGCAGTATTTT.